The clone carrying this T cell receptor beta chain was seen a handful of times. Its target is not known. This sample is drawn from a study of T-cell memory formation after mild COVID-19. General study results and limits: A subset of responding clones appeared in pre-infection memory, suggesting cross-reactive memory joined.

Trimming stripped 5 bases from V and 3 bases from J, with 14 bases between. The CDR3 totals 14 residues. The germline CDR1 and CDR2 sequences are SEHNR and FQNEAQ (reference sequence). TCR alpha and TCR beta cDNA libraries with sample barcodes and UMIs came from 5'RACE using constant-segment primers. TCRdb re-analysed the 5' RACE reads in MiXCR, keeping a single row per CDR3 protein. This sample has about 440,000 distinct CDR3 sequences, with roughly 20% found just once. Material: PBMCs or a T cell subset sorted from them (not recorded which). The chain carries TRBV7-9 and TRBJ2-7, with D uncertain. The origin of this receptor is an adult woman who had mild COVID-19 (a few samples of this study predate the infection). Cell type and time point are not known. The CDR3 DNA sequence: TGTGCCAGCAGCCCCCGCGCCGCTGACTACGAGCAGTACTTC. It yields the protein CASSPRAADYEQYF.